This T cell receptor beta chain emerged from a study of response to subunit inactivated influenza vaccine. Study-wide findings and caveats: Authors suggested few new T cells are recruited by each seasonal influenza vaccination.

This clonotype has a handful of counts. Its target is not known. The CDR3 extends over 16 amino acids. Per the germline V gene, CDR1 is SGHVS and CDR2 is FQNEAQ. Between the trimmed V and J ends, which lost 9 bases and 2 bases, there was a span of 19 bases. TCRdb reprocessed the RT-PCR reads with MiXCR, giving one entry per CDR3 protein. The sample has roughly 180,000 distinct CDR3 sequences, nearly 9.5% seen once. The receptor was isolated from a man over 45 who received an inactivated influenza vaccine. The sequences come from non-naive T cells sorted from PBMCs, collected on the day of vaccination. The chain links TRBV7-8 to TRBJ2-2; TRBD1 is a possible D gene (5 bases). The CDR3: CASPTSPGINTGELFF. CDR3 bases: TGTGCCAGTCCCACCTCGCCAGGGATAAACACCGGGGAGCTGTTTTTT. The variable domain in full, with the rest retrieved from reference TRBV7-8 and TRBJ2-2, is GAGVSQSPRYKVAKRGQDVALRCDPISGHVSLFWYQQALGQGPEFLTYFQNEAQLDKSGLPSDRFFAERPEGSVSTLKIQRTQQEDSAVYLCASPTSPGINTGELFFGEGSRLTVL.